The rows below give T cell receptor beta chains drawn from one sample of a study of blood T cell repertoires in COVID-19. TCRdb's table, derived via immunoSEQ multiplex PCR, lists solely in-frame clones and lacks some. The table includes more than 200,000 clones, approximately 80% detected once. Sequencing was performed on peripheral blood. These receptors were collected from a woman in her forties with active or convalescent COVID-19. Each CDR3 is given with its conserved first and last residue. Fields, in order: clone size, J gene, V gene, D gene, CDR3 DNA, CDR3 protein. A D gene is named only where the DNA matches it firmly. Rows may omit the clone size; those that give it use once, few, many or a size class.

. | TRBJ1-4 | TRBV7-2 | . | TGTGCCAGCAGCTTAGCGCGCGGTGAAAAACTGTTTTTT | CASSLARGEKLFF
. | TRBJ2-3 | TRBV7-9 | TRBD1 | TGTGCCAGCAGCACGGGACAGGCTGCCACAGATACGCAGTATTTT | CASSTGQAATDTQYF
. | TRBJ1-1 | TRBV12-3/TRBV12-4 | TRBD1 | TGTGCCAGCGGCCGGGACAGGGGGACTGAAGCTTTCTTT | CASGRDRGTEAFF
. | TRBJ2-1 | TRBV7-9 | . | TGTGCCAGCACCTTAACCCGTAGCTCCTACAATGAGCAGTTCTTC | CASTLTRSSYNEQFF
. | TRBJ1-2 | TRBV7-2 | TRBD1 | TGTGCCAGCAGCTTACTCACAGGGGGTGATGGCTACACCTTC | CASSLLTGGDGYTF
once | TRBJ2-7 | TRBV28 | TRBD2 | TGTGCCACCCTCGGGGGGGGGTTTTCCTACGAGCAGTACTTC | CATLGGGFSYEQYF
. | TRBJ1-2 | TRBV27 | . | TGTGCCAGCAGTTTATCGCCCCACTCGGGAGGCTACACCTTC | CASSLSPHSGGYTF
. | TRBJ1-2 | TRBV2 | TRBD1 | TGTGCCAGCAGTTCGGCAGGGGGTTATGGCTACACCTTC | CASSSAGGYGYTF
. | TRBJ1-6 | TRBV3-1/TRBV3-2 | TRBD1 | TGTGCCAGCAGCCCAATCGTACGACAGGGTAGGAGTTCACCCCTCCACTTT | CASSPIVRQGRSSPLHF
. | TRBJ1-1 | TRBV3-1/TRBV3-2 | . | TGTGCCAGCAGCCAAGTGGGGCGGAACACTGAAGCTTTCTTT | CASSQVGRNTEAFF
. | TRBJ1-1 | TRBV5-1 | TRBD1 | TGCGCCAGCAGCTACGGGACAGGGAGAACTGAAGCTTTCTTT | CASSYGTGRTEAFF
few | TRBJ2-5 | TRBV12-5 | . | TGTGCTAGTGCAAGCTCTGGGAGGACCCAGTACTTC | CASASSGRTQYF
. | TRBJ2-7 | TRBV7-9 | . | TGTGCCAGCAGCTTAGGGCTGGCCAGATCCTACGAGCAGTACTTC | CASSLGLARSYEQYF
. | TRBJ1-5 | TRBV4-1 | . | TGCGCCAGCAGCCAAGCCCCGTATAGCAATCAGCCCCAGCATTTT | CASSQAPYSNQPQHF
. | TRBJ1-2 | TRBV2 | . | TGTGCCAGCAAGAGAGGAGAAGACTATGGCTACACCTTC | CASKRGEDYGYTF
few | TRBJ1-6 | TRBV5-6 | . | TGTGCCAGCAGCTATGGTGGCTCACCCCTCCACTTT | CASSYGGSPLHF
. | TRBJ1-6 | TRBV30 | TRBD1 | TGTGCCTGGAGTGAGGGACAGCCTAATTCACCCCTCCACTTT | CAWSEGQPNSPLHF
. | TRBJ1-1 | TRBV6-5 | TRBD1 | TGTGCCAGCAGCCGATCGGGACAGGGAAACACTGAAGCTTTCTTT | CASSRSGQGNTEAFF
. | TRBJ1-5 | TRBV5-1 | . | TGCGCCAGCAGCTTGACAGGGCGCGAACAGCCCCAGCATTTT | CASSLTGREQPQHF
once | TRBJ1-2 | TRBV2 | TRBD1 | TGTGCCAGCAGTGAACAGGGGGAAGTTAGCTATGGCTACACCTTC | CASSEQGEVSYGYTF
. | TRBJ1-6 | TRBV28 | TRBD1 | TGTGCCAGCAGTGTACAGGGGGCGCCGAAGGGTTCACCCCTCCACTTT | CASSVQGAPKGSPLHF
. | TRBJ2-3 | TRBV15 | TRBD2 | TGTGCCACCAGAGGGGACCAGCGGGGGGGCATGGATACGCAGTATTTT | CATRGDQRGGMDTQYF
. | TRBJ1-1 | TRBV19 | TRBD1 | TGTGCCAGTATTTCGGACAGGGGCGGCCCTGAAGCTTTCTTT | CASISDRGGPEAFF
. | TRBJ1-4 | TRBV30 | TRBD1 | TGTGCCTGGAGCCTCATGGGACAGGGGACGGCAAAACTGTTTTTT | CAWSLMGQGTAKLFF
. | TRBJ1-4 | TRBV2 | . | TGTGCCAGCAGGCCAGGGGTTGAAAAACTGTTTTTT | CASRPGVEKLFF
. | TRBJ1-5 | TRBV7-9 | . | TGTGCCAGCAGCCCCTCGATGCGGCAGGGGCTCAATCAGCCCCAGCATTTT | CASSPSMRQGLNQPQHF
. | TRBJ1-5 | TRBV18 | TRBD1 | TGTGCCAGCTCACCACCTACCGGGACAGACAATCAGCCCCAGCATTTT | CASSPPTGTDNQPQHF
. | TRBJ1-1 | TRBV10-2 | . | TGCGCCAGCAGGAGCCCCCTCGAGGACACTGAAGCTTTCTTT | CASRSPLEDTEAFF
. | TRBJ1-2 | TRBV27 | TRBD1 | TGTGCCAGCAGTTCCATTGGACAGGGGGGTTACTATGGCTACACCTTC | CASSSIGQGGYYGYTF
. | TRBJ2-7 | TRBV12-3/TRBV12-4 | TRBD1 | TGTGCCAGCGTCGGGACAGCCTACGAGCAGTACTTC | CASVGTAYEQYF
. | TRBJ2-1 | TRBV4-1 | . | TGCGCCAGCAGCCCTAGGTCGCGGGGCCTCTCCTACAATGAGCAGTTCTTC | CASSPRSRGLSYNEQFF
once | TRBJ1-1 | TRBV3-1/TRBV3-2 | . | TGTGCCAGCAGCCAAGTACAGGGAAGCACTGAAGCTTTCTTT | CASSQVQGSTEAFF
. | TRBJ2-1 | TRBV7-3 | . | TGTGCCAGCAGCGCGACACCCTACAATGAGCAGTTCTTC | CASSATPYNEQFF
. | TRBJ2-3 | TRBV7-6 | . | TGTGCCAGCAGCTTAGTCCGAGATACGCAGTATTTT | CASSLVRDTQYF
. | TRBJ2-1 | TRBV4-1 | TRBD2 | TGCGCCAGCAGCCAGAGTAGCGGGGCGAACAATGAGCAGTTCTTC | CASSQSSGANNEQFF
once | TRBJ1-5 | TRBV4-1 | TRBD1 | TGCGCCAGCAGCCCGGGACAGGGAAGCAATCAGCCCCAGCATTTT | CASSPGQGSNQPQHF
. | TRBJ2-1 | TRBV7-3 | TRBD2 | TGTGCCAGCAGCCTCAGCGGGGGGGCCCCCAATGAGCAGTTCTTC | CASSLSGGAPNEQFF
. | TRBJ1-6 | TRBV11-2 | . | TGTGCCAGCAGCCCCCGGGACGGGGGTAATTCACCCCTCCACTTT | CASSPRDGGNSPLHF
. | TRBJ2-5 | TRBV9 | TRBD2 | TGTGCCAGCAGCGTAGGGGAGCGGGGGGGCCGCCGAGAGACCCAGTACTTC | CASSVGERGGRRETQYF
few | TRBJ1-5 | TRBV6-5 | TRBD1 | TGTGCCAGCAGTAGGGGGCCCGAGCCCCAGCATTTT | CASSRGPEPQHF
many | TRBJ2-1 | TRBV2 | . | TGTGCCAGCAGTGAAGCGCTTCGGGGAGGGGGAGGTGAGCAGTTCTTC | CASSEALRGGGGEQFF
. | TRBJ1-6 | TRBV10-3 | . | TGTGCCATCAGCCGGGGGAGGAATTCACCCCTCCACTTT | CAISRGRNSPLHF
. | TRBJ2-1 | TRBV6-5 | . | TGTGCCAGAGGGGGCTCCTACAATGAGCAGTTCTTC | CARGGSYNEQFF
once | TRBJ2-7 | TRBV28 | . | TGTGCCAGCAGTATAACAAATCCCAGTTTGTACTTC | CASSITNPSLYF
. | TRBJ1-4 | TRBV27 | TRBD1 | TGTGCCAGCAGGAGACAGGGGGAGAGTGAAAAACTGTTTTTT | CASRRQGESEKLFF
. | TRBJ2-3 | TRBV11-2 | TRBD1 | TGTGCCAGCAGCTTAGTAGGACAGGGCACAGATACGCAGTATTTT | CASSLVGQGTDTQYF
once | TRBJ1-1 | TRBV6-4 | . | TGTGCCAGCAGTGTCTTTGCGGGGTTTGTGAACACTGAAGCTTTCTTT | CASSVFAGFVNTEAFF
. | TRBJ2-1 | TRBV19 | TRBD2 | TGTGCCAGTAGTTTGGCTAGCGGGGTCCATGAGCAGTTCTTC | CASSLASGVHEQFF